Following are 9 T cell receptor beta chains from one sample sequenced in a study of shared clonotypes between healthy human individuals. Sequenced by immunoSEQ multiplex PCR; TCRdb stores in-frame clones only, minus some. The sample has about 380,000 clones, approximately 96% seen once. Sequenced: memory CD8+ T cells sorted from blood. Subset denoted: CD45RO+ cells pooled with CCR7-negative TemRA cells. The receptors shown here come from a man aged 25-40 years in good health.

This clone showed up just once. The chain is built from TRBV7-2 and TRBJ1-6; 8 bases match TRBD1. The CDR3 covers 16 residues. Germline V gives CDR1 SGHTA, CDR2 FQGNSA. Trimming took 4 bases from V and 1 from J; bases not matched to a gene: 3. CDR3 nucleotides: TGTGCCAGCAGCTCCGGGACAGGATCCTATAATTCACCCCTCCACTTT. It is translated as CASSSGTGSYNSPLHF. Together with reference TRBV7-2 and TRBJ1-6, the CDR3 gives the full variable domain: GAGVSQSPSNKVTEKGKDVELRCDPISGHTALYWYRQSLGQGLEFLIYFQGNSAPDKSGLPSDRFSAERTGGSVSTLTIQRTQQEDSAVYLCASSSGTGSYNSPLHFGNGTRLTVT.

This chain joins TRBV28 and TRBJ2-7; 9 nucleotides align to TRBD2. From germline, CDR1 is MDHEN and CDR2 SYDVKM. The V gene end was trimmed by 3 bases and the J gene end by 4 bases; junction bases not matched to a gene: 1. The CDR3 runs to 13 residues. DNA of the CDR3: TGTGCCAGCAGTTTCCTAGCGGGGTACGAGCAGTACTTC. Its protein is CASSFLAGYEQYF.

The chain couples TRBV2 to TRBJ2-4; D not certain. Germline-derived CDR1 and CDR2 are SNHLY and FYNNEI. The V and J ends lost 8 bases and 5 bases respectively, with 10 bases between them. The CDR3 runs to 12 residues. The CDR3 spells CASGRTENIQYF. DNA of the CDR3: TGTGCCAGCGGACGTACGGAAAACATTCAGTACTTC.

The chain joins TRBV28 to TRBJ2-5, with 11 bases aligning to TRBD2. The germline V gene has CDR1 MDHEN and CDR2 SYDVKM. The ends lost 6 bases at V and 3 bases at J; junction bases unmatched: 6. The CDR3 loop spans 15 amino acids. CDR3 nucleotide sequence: TGTGCCAGCAGCTCTAGCGGGAGGTTAGAAGAGACCCAGTACTTC. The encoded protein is CASSSSGRLEETQYF.

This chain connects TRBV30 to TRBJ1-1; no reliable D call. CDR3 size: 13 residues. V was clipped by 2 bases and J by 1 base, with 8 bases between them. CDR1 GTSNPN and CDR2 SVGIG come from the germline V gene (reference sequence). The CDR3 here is CAWSPQTNTEAFF. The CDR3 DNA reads TGTGCCTGGAGTCCACAGACGAACACTGAAGCTTTCTTT.

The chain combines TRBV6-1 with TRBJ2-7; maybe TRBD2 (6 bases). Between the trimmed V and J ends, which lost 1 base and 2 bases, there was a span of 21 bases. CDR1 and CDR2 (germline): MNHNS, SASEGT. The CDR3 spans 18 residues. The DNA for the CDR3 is TGTGCCAGCAGTGAAGAAGTTCGTCGGGTACTAGCCCCCTACGAGCAGTACTTC. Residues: CASSEEVRRVLAPYEQYF.

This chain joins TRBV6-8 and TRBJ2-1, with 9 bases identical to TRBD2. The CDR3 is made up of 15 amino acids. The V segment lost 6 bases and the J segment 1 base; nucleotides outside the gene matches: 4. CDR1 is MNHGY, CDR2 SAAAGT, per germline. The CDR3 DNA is TGTGCCAGCAGGGCGGGAGGGCTTTCCTACAATGAGCAGTTCTTC. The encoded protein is CASRAGGLSYNEQFF.

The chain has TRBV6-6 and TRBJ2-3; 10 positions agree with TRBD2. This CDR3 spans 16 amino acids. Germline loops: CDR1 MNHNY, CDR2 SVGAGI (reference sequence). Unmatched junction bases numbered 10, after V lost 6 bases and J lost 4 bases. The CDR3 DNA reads TGTGCCAGCAGGTTCGGCAGCGGGAGGGCCCCAGATACGCAGTATTTT. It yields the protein CASRFGSGRAPDTQYF.

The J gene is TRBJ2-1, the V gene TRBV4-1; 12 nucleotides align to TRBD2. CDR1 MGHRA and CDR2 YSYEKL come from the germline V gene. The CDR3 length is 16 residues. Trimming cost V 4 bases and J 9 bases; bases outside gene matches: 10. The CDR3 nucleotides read TGCGCCAGCAGCCGACGGGAGGTACTAGCGGGAGGTGAGCAGTTCTTC. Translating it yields CASSRREVLAGGEQFF.